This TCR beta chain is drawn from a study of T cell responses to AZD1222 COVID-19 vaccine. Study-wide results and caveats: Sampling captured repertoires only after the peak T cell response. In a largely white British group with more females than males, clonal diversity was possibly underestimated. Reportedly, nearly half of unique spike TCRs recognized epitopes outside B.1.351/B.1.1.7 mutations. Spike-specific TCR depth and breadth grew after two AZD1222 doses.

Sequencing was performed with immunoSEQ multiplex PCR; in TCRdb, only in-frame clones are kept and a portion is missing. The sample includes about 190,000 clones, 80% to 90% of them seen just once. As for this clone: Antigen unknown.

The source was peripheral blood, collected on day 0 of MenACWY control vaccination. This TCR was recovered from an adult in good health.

CDR3 residues: CAWTGVGHGTDTQYF. The CDR3 DNA sequence: TGTGCCTGGACCGGTGTGGGGCATGGCACAGATACGCAGTATTTT. This chain uses TRBV30 with TRBJ2-3; tentatively, D is TRBD1 (5 bases). This CDR3 region has 15 residues. Between the trimmed V and J ends, which lost 4 bases and 1 base, there was a span of 15 bases. CDR1 and CDR2 from the germline V gene are GTSNPN and SVGIG (reference sequence).